The rows below give T cell receptor beta chains drawn from one sample of a study of control samples from healthy donors and cancer patients. Clones were sequenced by immunoSEQ multiplex PCR, and TCRdb holds only the in-frame ones, with some missing. Counted here are fewer than 250,000 clones, about 90% occurring once; the ten biggest clones make up approximately 1.8%. The sample consisted of blood. The receptors originated from a man under 40 in good health. Both conserved end residues are part of each CDR3. The order of the fields is J gene, V gene, D gene, CDR3 protein, CDR3 DNA. The D gene is left open where the match is weak.

>TRBJ1-2|TRBV18|.
CASSPQKEYGYTF
TGTGCCAGCTCACCACAAAAGGAGTATGGCTACACCTTC
>TRBJ2-3|TRBV29-1|.
CSAGGDSSTDTQYF
TGCAGCGCTGGGGGGGACAGTAGCACAGATACGCAGTATTTT
>TRBJ2-1|TRBV5-1|.
CASSLAGHLGGYNEQFF
TGCGCCAGCAGCTTGGCAGGACACTTGGGGGGATACAATGAGCAGTTCTTC
>TRBJ1-1|TRBV28|TRBD1
CASSLNQGARNTEAFF
TGTGCCAGCAGTTTAAATCAGGGGGCGCGAAACACTGAAGCTTTCTTT
>TRBJ1-5|TRBV7-9|.
CASSPFNQPQHF
TGTGCCAGCAGCCCCTTCAATCAGCCCCAGCATTTT
>TRBJ1-4|TRBV27|.
CASREGGSNEKLFF
TGTGCCAGCAGAGAGGGGGGTTCTAATGAAAAACTGTTTTTT
>TRBJ1-5|TRBV15|.
CATSRDGTPEQPQHF
TGTGCCACCAGCAGAGATGGCACACCGGAGCAGCCCCAGCATTTT
>TRBJ1-2|TRBV7-9|.
CASSSIYGYTF
TGTGCCAGCAGCTCAATATATGGCTACACCTTC
>TRBJ2-7|TRBV18|TRBD2
CASSLGTSGSDYEQYF
TGTGCCAGCTCACTGGGGACTAGCGGGTCCGACTACGAGCAGTACTTC
>TRBJ1-2|TRBV29-1|TRBD1
CSVEDFDRANGYTF
TGCAGCGTTGAAGACTTTGACAGGGCTAATGGCTACACCTTC